Listed below are T cell receptor beta chains from one sample, sequenced in a study of blood T cell repertoires in COVID-19. TCRdb's copy holds only in-frame clones and misses some; the assay was immunoSEQ multiplex PCR. The sample shows roughly 200,000 clones, approximately 90% of them seen only once. Sequencing used peripheral blood. These TCRs come from a woman between 18 and 29 years old who had recovered from COVID-19. CDR3s include the opening cysteine and the closing phenylalanine or tryptophan. Each record gives: clone size, J gene, D gene, V gene, CDR3 protein, CDR3 DNA. A D gene is named only where the DNA matches it firmly. Size tells how often a clone was seen (once, few, many) or the class of an expanded clone, and some rows leave it out.

abundance: -
j_gene: TRBJ1-4
d_gene: TRBD1
v_gene: TRBV19
CDR3aa: CASSTSRGLANEKLFF
CDR3nt: TGTGCCAGTAGTACCTCCAGGGGGCTAGCTAATGAAAAACTGTTTTTT

abundance: -
j_gene: TRBJ1-6
d_gene: -
v_gene: TRBV7-9
CDR3aa: CASSFTGPGNSPLHF
CDR3nt: TGTGCCAGCAGCTTTACGGGTCCCGGCAATTCACCCCTCCACTTT

abundance: -
j_gene: TRBJ1-5
d_gene: -
v_gene: TRBV4-1
CDR3aa: CASSQGEPQPQHF
CDR3nt: TGCGCCAGCAGCCAAGGGGAGCCTCAGCCCCAGCATTTT

abundance: -
j_gene: TRBJ2-2
d_gene: -
v_gene: TRBV29-1
CDR3aa: CSVVRGGELFF
CDR3nt: TGCAGCGTCGTCCGGGGAGGGGAGCTGTTTTTT

abundance: -
j_gene: TRBJ2-7
d_gene: -
v_gene: TRBV9
CDR3aa: CASSVAVTPTEQYF
CDR3nt: TGTGCCAGCAGCGTAGCCGTGACTCCCACCGAGCAGTACTTC

abundance: -
j_gene: TRBJ2-1
d_gene: -
v_gene: TRBV12-3/TRBV12-4
CDR3aa: CASSLSRLAWFF
CDR3nt: TGTGCCAGCAGCCTATCCCGGCTAGCGTGGTTCTTC

abundance: -
j_gene: TRBJ1-5
d_gene: -
v_gene: TRBV7-9
CDR3aa: CASSQQGFNQPQHF
CDR3nt: TGTGCCAGCAGCCAACAGGGATTCAATCAGCCCCAGCATTTT

abundance: -
j_gene: TRBJ1-3
d_gene: -
v_gene: TRBV27
CDR3aa: CASSPGLLGNTIYF
CDR3nt: TGTGCCAGCAGTCCCGGGTTGTTAGGAAACACCATATATTTT

abundance: -
j_gene: TRBJ1-2
d_gene: TRBD1
v_gene: TRBV9
CDR3aa: CASSSGGGLYGYTF
CDR3nt: TGTGCCAGCAGCTCAGGGGGCGGACTCTATGGCTACACCTTC

abundance: -
j_gene: TRBJ1-3
d_gene: -
v_gene: TRBV18
CDR3aa: CASSPLTRVRASGNTIYF
CDR3nt: TGTGCCAGCTCACCACTTACAAGAGTCAGGGCTTCTGGAAACACCATATATTTT

abundance: many
j_gene: TRBJ1-2
d_gene: TRBD1
v_gene: TRBV18
CDR3aa: CASSPPTGYGYTF
CDR3nt: TGTGCCAGCTCACCACCGACAGGGTATGGCTACACCTTC

abundance: medium-sized
j_gene: TRBJ2-7
d_gene: TRBD2
v_gene: TRBV5-4
CDR3aa: CASSQPESGSPYEQYF
CDR3nt: TGTGCCAGCAGCCAACCGGAGAGCGGGAGTCCCTACGAGCAGTACTTC

abundance: -
j_gene: TRBJ2-4
d_gene: -
v_gene: TRBV15
CDR3aa: CAISPRAGPSKNIQYF
CDR3nt: TGTGCCATATCACCCCGGGCGGGACCCAGCAAAAACATTCAGTACTTC

abundance: few
j_gene: TRBJ1-5
d_gene: -
v_gene: TRBV15
CDR3aa: CATHTGGRIYSNQPQHF
CDR3nt: TGTGCCACCCACACGGGGGGTAGGATTTATAGCAATCAGCCCCAGCATTTT

abundance: -
j_gene: TRBJ1-3
d_gene: TRBD1
v_gene: TRBV7-6
CDR3aa: CASSLASGQGPGNTIYF
CDR3nt: TGTGCCAGCAGCTTAGCTTCTGGACAGGGACCTGGAAACACCATATATTTT

abundance: -
j_gene: TRBJ1-1
d_gene: -
v_gene: TRBV29-1
CDR3aa: CSAQRRGTEAFF
CDR3nt: TGCAGCGCCCAAAGAAGAGGGACTGAAGCTTTCTTT

abundance: once
j_gene: TRBJ2-1
d_gene: -
v_gene: TRBV11-1
CDR3aa: CASSLAWPNEQFF
CDR3nt: TGTGCCAGCAGCTTAGCTTGGCCCAATGAGCAGTTCTTC

abundance: once
j_gene: TRBJ2-7
d_gene: -
v_gene: TRBV3-1/TRBV3-2
CDR3aa: CASSQDVGGHEQYF
CDR3nt: TGTGCCAGCAGCCAAGATGTCGGGGGGCACGAGCAGTACTTC

abundance: once
j_gene: TRBJ1-4
d_gene: TRBD1
v_gene: TRBV6-6
CDR3aa: CASSSTGGREKLFF
CDR3nt: TGTGCCAGCAGTTCCACAGGGGGTCGAGAAAAACTGTTTTTT

abundance: -
j_gene: TRBJ2-2
d_gene: TRBD2
v_gene: TRBV24-1
CDR3aa: CATSDSLSGKNTGELFF
CDR3nt: TGTGCCACCAGTGATTCCCTTAGCGGGAAGAACACCGGGGAGCTGTTTTTT

abundance: few
j_gene: TRBJ2-7
d_gene: -
v_gene: TRBV12-3/TRBV12-4
CDR3aa: CASSLAGRYEQYF
CDR3nt: TGTGCCAGCAGTTTGGCAGGGAGGTACGAGCAGTACTTC

abundance: -
j_gene: TRBJ2-2
d_gene: TRBD1
v_gene: TRBV2
CDR3aa: CATGTGLTGELFF
CDR3nt: TGTGCCACCGGGACAGGGCTCACCGGGGAGCTGTTTTTT